This T cell receptor beta chain comes out of a study of T cells after yellow fever vaccination. Overall study: SMART-Seq v4 Ultra Low Input served to prepare low-cell-number fractions.

This CDR3 is built from 12 residues. Between the trimmed V and J ends, which lost 1 base and 8 bases, there was a span of 8 bases. CDR1 DFQATT and CDR2 SNEGSKA come from the germline V gene (reference sequence). TCRdb reprocessed the 5' RACE reads via MiXCR and lists one record per CDR3 protein. The data hold about 350,000 distinct CDR3 sequences, with roughly 11% observed a single time. This clonotype was counted only a few times. Its cognate antigen is unknown. Findings of the study overall: Clones that expanded after primary vaccination mostly reappeared after the booster (96% CD4, about 91% CD8).

Sequencing used PBMCs, obtained on the day of the first yellow fever vaccination. The gene calls are TRBV20-1 and TRBJ1-4; D call uncertain. The sequence was collected from a man aged 18 to 35 who received the YFV17D yellow fever vaccine. In DNA form, the CDR3 reads TGCAGTGCTAGAGGGCCAGGAGAAAAACTGTTTTTT. It encodes CSARGPGEKLFF.